Presented here are 26 T cell receptor beta chains from one specimen sequenced in a study of T-cell reconstitution after alpha-beta-depleted transplantation in children. Preparing the TCRbeta library involved the use of unique molecular identifiers. MiXCR, run by TCRdb on the PCR reads, gives a single entry per CDR3 protein. Of approximately 980,000 distinct CDR3 sequences listed, 25% to 30% are singletons. Sequenced material: PBMCs, mostly from graft donor cells, taken 360 days after TCRalphabeta/CD19-depleted stem cell transplant. The receptors shown here come from a boy younger than two who had a stem cell transplant for SCID, so the T cells may come from the graft donor.

This clonotype was observed a handful of times. The chain employs TRBV7-9 and TRBJ2-1; 9 bases are shared with TRBD2. The CDR3 covers 17 residues. Germline V gives CDR1 SEHNR, CDR2 FQNEAQ (reference sequence). Losses at the gene ends were 5 bases for V and 5 bases for J; bases not matched to a gene: 13. The CDR3 coding sequence is TGTGCCAGCAGCCACGAGGTCGGCGGGGGGGCCGACAATGAGCAGTTCTTC. It translates to CASSHEVGGGADNEQFF.

V usage is TRBV20-1 and J usage is TRBJ2-3; D perhaps matches TRBD2 (7 bases). The germline V and J ends were trimmed by 5 bases and 4 bases, with 13 bases remaining between them. Looked up from germline, CDR1 is DFQATT and CDR2 is SNEGSKA (reference sequence). The CDR3 sequence is 13 residues long. DNA of the CDR3: TGCAGTGCTCCCAGGGGAGGGTCAGATACGCAGTATTTT. Protein product: CSAPRGGSDTQYF.

This clonotype was seen a handful of times. CDR3 in amino acids: CSAREFGQGARNEQFF. CDR3 nucleotide sequence: TGCAGTGCTAGGGAGTTTGGACAGGGGGCGAGGAATGAGCAGTTCTTC. V is TRBV20-1 and J is TRBJ2-1; 11 bases agree with TRBD1. V was pared by 3 bases and J by 7 bases, with 11 bases of the junction left unmatched. Per the germline V gene, CDR1 is DFQATT and CDR2 is SNEGSKA (reference sequence). This CDR3 is built from 16 residues.

This clonotype has a handful of counts. J is TRBJ2-3 and V is TRBV10-3, with 10 nucleotides matching TRBD2. There are 16 residues in the CDR3. The V gene's germline CDR1 is ENHRY and CDR2 SYGVKD. V shed 3 bases and J 5 bases; nucleotides not matched to a gene: 8. Written as DNA, the CDR3 is TGTGCCATCAGTGATACAGCGGGGGGGCTACTAGATACGCAGTATTTT. This gives the protein CAISDTAGGLLDTQYF.

The chain recombines TRBV6-2 or TRBV6-3 with TRBJ2-4, with D tentatively TRBD1 (5 bases). CDR1 and CDR2 from the germline V gene are MNHEY and SVGEGT. Trimming cost V 6 bases and J 7 bases, with 16 bases left between them. The CDR3 is 14 residues long. The CDR3 DNA follows: TGTGCCAGCAGCGACCAGACAGCCCGCAACATTCAGTACTTC. Its translation: CASSDQTARNIQYF.

The chain links TRBV9 to TRBJ2-5; 13 nucleotides match TRBD2. The CDR3 has 17 amino acids. J gave up 4 bases and V 3 bases, and 9 bases lay outside the gene matches. From germline, CDR1 is SGDLS and CDR2 YYNGEE. The chain's CDR3 is CASSAGLAGARIETQYF. CDR3 coding DNA: TGTGCCAGCAGCGCCGGACTAGCGGGGGCCCGGATAGAGACCCAGTACTTC. Looking up the rest from reference TRBV9 and TRBJ2-5 gives the full variable domain: DSGVTQTPKHLITATGQRVTLRCSPRSGDLSVYWYQQSLDQGLQFLIQYYNGEERAKGNILERFSAQQFPDLHSELNLSSLELGDSALYFCASSAGLAGARIETQYFGPGTRLLVL.

The rearrangement links TRBV18 to TRBJ1-2; D uncertain. The CDR3 contains 15 residues. Trimming removed 2 bases at V and 5 bases at J, with 15 bases between. The germline V gene has CDR1 KGHSH and CDR2 LQKENI. CDR3 protein: CASSPGPRGNYGYTF. CDR3 nucleotide sequence: TGTGCCAGCTCACCAGGTCCGCGAGGTAATTATGGCTACACCTTC.

The V call is TRBV29-1, the J call TRBJ1-1; tentative D call: TRBD1 (6 bases). CDR3 length equals 13 residues. The germline V and J ends were trimmed by 6 bases and 5 bases, with 16 bases remaining between them. CDR1 is SQVTM and CDR2 is ANQGSEA in the germline V gene. The CDR3: CSVDRRPNTEAFF. The CDR3 DNA reads TGCAGCGTCGACAGGAGGCCCAATACTGAAGCTTTCTTT.

A few counts support this clonotype. The V call is TRBV10-3, the J call TRBJ2-7; the D call may be TRBD1 or TRBD2 (6 bases each). CDR1 is ENHRY and CDR2 is SYGVKD in the germline V gene. This CDR3 contains 11 residues. With 8 bases removed from V and 3 bases from J, the gap between germline ends came to 8 bases. The chain's CDR3 is CAIEGGYEQYF. The DNA for the CDR3 is TGTGCCATCGAGGGGGGCTACGAGCAGTACTTC.

The sample holds many counts of this clonotype. The V call is TRBV19, the J call TRBJ1-1; maybe TRBD1 (6 bases). CDR1 and CDR2 (germline): LNHDA, SQIVND (reference sequence). V was pared by 9 bases and J by 1 base, with 12 bases between. CDR3 length equals 13 residues. The CDR3 loop reads CASSIRGNTEAFF. The CDR3 DNA follows: TGTGCCAGCAGCATCAGGGGGAACACTGAAGCTTTCTTT.

This clonotype was found a few times. The chain couples TRBV7-9 to TRBJ2-7; no reliable D call. This CDR3 is built from 12 residues. With 3 bases removed from V and 3 bases from J, the gap between germline ends came to 6 bases. The germline V gene encodes CDR1 SEHNR and CDR2 FQNEAQ (reference sequence). CDR3 coding DNA: TGTGCCAGCAGCTTCAATATCTACGAGCAGTACTTC. Residues: CASSFNIYEQYF.

The rearrangement links TRBV11-2 to TRBJ2-7, with D hard to call. V lost 0 bases and J lost 4, with 10 bases in between. Germline V gives CDR1 SGHAT, CDR2 FQNNGV. This CDR3 contains 14 residues. CDR3 nucleotides: TGTGCCAGCAGCTTAGATCAGCCTTTTTACGAGCAGTACTTC. It specifies CASSLDQPFYEQYF. The full variable domain, its missing parts supplied by reference TRBV11-2 and TRBJ2-7, is EAGVAQSPRYKIIEKRQSVAFWCNPISGHATLYWYQQILGQGPKLLIQFQNNGVVDDSQLPKDRFSAERLKGVDSTLKIQPAKLEDSAVYLCASSLDQPFYEQYFGPGTRLTVT.

This clonotype was detected a few times. The rearrangement links TRBV9 to TRBJ1-2; no clear D gene. The CDR3 runs 12 residues. The V gene's germline CDR1 is SGDLS and CDR2 YYNGEE. The V gene lost 3 bases and the J gene lost 4 bases, with 7 bases spanning the gap. The CDR3 sequence is CASSDGRYGYTF. Here the CDR3 DNA reads TGTGCCAGCAGCGACGGACGCTATGGCTACACCTTC.

Details on this clonotype: A read error is possible here, since a much larger clone lies one base away. The V gene is TRBV6-1, the J gene TRBJ1-4, with TRBD1 matching 8 bases. Germline V gene data show CDR1 as MNHNS and CDR2 as SASEGT. With V trimmed by 6 bases and J by 0 bases, 0 bases remained unmatched. The CDR3 extends over 14 amino acids. CDR3 sequence reads: CASRQGATNEKLFF. Here the CDR3 DNA reads TGTGCCAGCAGACAGGGGGCAACTAATGAAAAACTGTTTTTT.

The gene calls are TRBV7-9 and TRBJ1-1, with TRBD1 matching over 8 bases. CDR1 and CDR2 (germline): SEHNR, FQNEAQ (reference sequence). There are 15 residues in the CDR3. Trimming took 3 bases from V and 1 from J; bases not matched to a gene: 4. CDR3 DNA sequence: TGTGCCAGCAGCTTTATAGACAGGGGGAACACTGAAGCTTTCTTT. It codes for CASSFIDRGNTEAFF.

The chain couples TRBV20-1 to TRBJ2-1; 8 nucleotides align to TRBD1. Germline lookup yields CDR1 DFQATT and CDR2 SNEGSKA (reference sequence). The CDR3 consists of 18 residues. The V and J ends lost 6 bases and 2 bases, in that order; junction bases with no gene match: 18. This chain's CDR3 is CSAPGQGSLMLTYNEQFF. The CDR3, as DNA: TGCAGTGCCCCCGGACAGGGAAGTTTAATGTTGACCTACAATGAGCAGTTCTTC.

This clonotype was seen a few times. V usage is TRBV20-1 and J usage is TRBJ1-2; D is perhaps TRBD1 (6 bases). Trimming cost V 3 bases and J 9 bases, with 14 bases left between them. Germline V gene lookup returns CDR1 DFQATT and CDR2 SNEGSKA (reference sequence). CDR3 size: 12 residues. The CDR3: CSASKGGVSYTF. In DNA, the CDR3 is TGCAGTGCTAGTAAGGGGGGAGTGAGCTACACCTTC.

This clonotype occurred a few times. V is TRBV10-3 and J is TRBJ1-2; 9 bases fit TRBD1. Trimming cost V 1 base and J 2 bases; bases outside gene matches: 11. The CDR3 extends over 18 amino acids. Germline V gene data show CDR1 as ENHRY and CDR2 as SYGVKD. Here the CDR3 reads CAISELRTGTGTNYGYTF. The CDR3 bases are TGTGCCATCAGTGAGTTACGAACCGGGACAGGGACCAACTATGGCTACACCTTC.

This chain uses TRBV5-1 with TRBJ2-1; 7 bases align to TRBD2. The CDR3 has 11 amino acids. CDR1 is SGHRS, CDR2 YFSETQ, per germline. Trimming cost V 3 bases and J 13 bases; bases outside gene matches: 4. In DNA form, the CDR3 reads TGCGCCAGCAGCTGGGGGGACTATCAGTTCTTC. This codes for CASSWGDYQFF.

V usage is TRBV20-1 and J usage is TRBJ2-7; D not certain. Germline lookup yields CDR1 DFQATT and CDR2 SNEGSKA (reference sequence). V was clipped by 3 bases and J by 3 bases, with 9 bases between them. The CDR3 loop spans 12 amino acids. The CDR3 nucleotides are TGCAGTGCTAGTGGCATAAACTACGAGCAGTACTTC. Translated: CSASGINYEQYF.

The chain joins TRBV15 to TRBJ1-2; no clear D. V lost 2 bases and J 2 bases, leaving 3 bases between the germline ends. The germline gives CDR1 LNHNV, CDR2 YYDKDF (reference sequence). The CDR3 runs to 12 residues. The CDR3 spells CATSRRNYGYTF. The CDR3 nucleotides are TGTGCCACCAGCAGAAGGAACTATGGCTACACCTTC.

The CDR3 bases are TGTGCCAGCAGTTTCCCCGACAGGGCCAAAAGAGGCTACACCTTC. The encoded protein is CASSFPDRAKRGYTF. The chain combines TRBV28 with TRBJ1-2; TRBD1 matches 7 bases. This CDR3 is 15 amino acids long. Germline CDR1 and CDR2: MDHEN and SYDVKM. After removal of 3 bases from V and 8 bases from J, the junction contained 12 bases not matched to a gene.

In its sample, this clonotype was seen a few times. This chain uses TRBV4-3 with TRBJ1-3; D possibly corresponds to TRBD1 (6 bases). This CDR3 region has 20 residues. V lost 1 base to trimming and J lost 0 bases, with 22 bases between them. Looked up from germline, CDR1 is LGHNA and CDR2 is YSLEER. The CDR3 DNA sequence: TGCGCCAGCAGCCAAGTAATCCGAGGGGGAGGATGGAACTCTGGAAACACCATATATTTT. Translated: CASSQVIRGGGWNSGNTIYF.

The chain recombines TRBV6-1 with TRBJ2-7; a possible D gene is TRBD2 (6 bases). Germline lookup yields CDR1 MNHNS and CDR2 SASEGT. The V gene lost 6 bases and the J gene lost 2 bases, with 17 bases spanning the gap. CDR3 length equals 15 residues. CDR3 DNA: TGTGCCAGCAGGGAGACGGGGGAGAAGGCCTACGAGCAGTACTTC. Translating it yields CASRETGEKAYEQYF.

This clonotype has only a few counts. The rearrangement joins TRBV4-1 to TRBJ2-1; possible D gene TRBD2, 5 bases. The V gene's germline CDR1 is MGHRA and CDR2 YSYEKL. V was trimmed by 4 bases and J by 8 bases, leaving 12 bases between them. The CDR3 extends over 13 amino acids. CDR3 in amino acids: CASSLIRGHEQFF. CDR3 bases: TGCGCCAGCAGCCTCATCCGAGGGCATGAGCAGTTCTTC.

The V and J genes are TRBV12-3 or TRBV12-4 and TRBJ2-2, with no clear D. This CDR3 comprises 12 residues. The V end was cut by 10 bases, the J end by 1 base, with 7 bases between. Here the CDR3 DNA reads TGTGCCACTCGACAGAACACCGGGGAGCTGTTTTTT. Its translation: CATRQNTGELFF.